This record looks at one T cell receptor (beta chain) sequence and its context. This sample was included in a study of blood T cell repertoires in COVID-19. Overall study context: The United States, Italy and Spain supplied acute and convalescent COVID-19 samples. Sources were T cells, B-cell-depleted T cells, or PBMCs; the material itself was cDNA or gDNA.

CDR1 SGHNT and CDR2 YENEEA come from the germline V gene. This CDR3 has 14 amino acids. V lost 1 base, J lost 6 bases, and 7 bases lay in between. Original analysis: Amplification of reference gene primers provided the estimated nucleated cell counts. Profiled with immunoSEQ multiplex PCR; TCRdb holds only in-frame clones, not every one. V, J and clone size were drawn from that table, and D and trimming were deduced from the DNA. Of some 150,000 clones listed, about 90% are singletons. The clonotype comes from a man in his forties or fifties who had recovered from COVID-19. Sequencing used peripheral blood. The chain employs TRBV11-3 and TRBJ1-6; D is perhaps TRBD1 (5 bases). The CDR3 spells CASSLGGVNSPLHF. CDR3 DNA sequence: TGTGCCAGCAGCTTAGGGGGGGTTAATTCACCCCTCCACTTT.